This T cell receptor (beta chain) was identified in a study of blood T cell repertoires in COVID-19 (dated by TCRdb to the early 2020s). Study-wide context: The collaborator samples originated in the United States, Italy and Spain and spanned the acute and convalescent phases of COVID-19. A de-identified subject ID, COVID-19 status, age in years and sex were almost always included in the sample metadata. Where available, HLA class I and class II types were taken from metadata supplied by the sample provider and were not determined by assay-based typing. The material from the prospective study consisted of cDNA or gDNA derived from T cells, B-cell-depleted T cells, or PBMCs. The repertoires were made available in a free public database intended to serve as a resource for research on the immune response to SARS-CoV-2. Deeply sampled blood TCRbeta repertoires from subjects exposed to, actively infected with, or recovered from COVID-19 were included in the dataset. The samples were drawn from the first 160 participants of the ongoing ImmuneRACE study and from 1,254 subjects provided by 6 global collaborators. General study outcomes and caveats: Clinical and demographic metadata were provided uncurated, with the amount varying by source and participant.

Each collaborating institution followed its own protocols to collect whole blood in K2EDTA tubes. For TCRbeta analysis, collaborator samples were shipped as frozen whole blood, as isolated PBMCs, or as DNA extracted from either sample type. Remarks on this clone: The antigen it binds to is not known. Base qualities are not at hand, and no much larger clone is one base apart.

TCRbeta CDR3 regions were amplified from genomic DNA by means of the immunoSEQ Assay, a bias-controlled multiplex PCR. Per the authors' processing: The number of nucleated cells in each sample was estimated from the amplification of reference gene primers within the assay. Sequence reads were collapsed and filtered to measure the absolute abundance of every unique TCRbeta CDR3 rearrangement. For each sample, productive Simpson clonality was calculated as the square root of Simpson's diversity index over productive rearrangements. The clones in this table, taken by TCRdb from immuneACCESS, are in-frame only. Not every clone is retained; where verified, under half of the shortfall comes from an unresolved V gene, and the cause of the rest is unknown. V and J calls and clone size are as listed in that table; D and trimming were resolved from the DNA. The sample profile shows some 140,000 clones; nearly 80% of them were found once. The top ten clones comprise approximately 1.8% of the sample.

For CDR1 and CDR2, the germline V gene lists SQVTM and ANQGSEA. After removal of 4 bases from V and 2 bases from J, the junction retains 2 bases not matched to a gene. From its cysteine to its phenylalanine, the CDR3 spans 12 amino acids. The read is trimmed to its CDR3 DNA, 36 bases read in frame from base 1. The sample was peripheral blood. The TCR originated in an elderly man with acute or convalescent COVID-19. Recombination linked TRBV29-1 to TRBJ2-7, and 7 bases in between align with TRBD1. The CDR3 here reads CSVAGQTYEQYF. The DNA sequence reads TGCAGCGTTGCGGGACAGACCTACGAGCAGTACTTC.